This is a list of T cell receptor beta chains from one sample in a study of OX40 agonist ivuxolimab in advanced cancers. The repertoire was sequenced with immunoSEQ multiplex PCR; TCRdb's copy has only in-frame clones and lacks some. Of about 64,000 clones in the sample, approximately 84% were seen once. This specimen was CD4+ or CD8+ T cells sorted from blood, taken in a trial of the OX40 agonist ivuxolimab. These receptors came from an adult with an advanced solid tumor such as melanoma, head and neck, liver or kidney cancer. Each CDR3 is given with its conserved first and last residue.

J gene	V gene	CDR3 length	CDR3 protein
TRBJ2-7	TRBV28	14	CASNQITINYEQYF
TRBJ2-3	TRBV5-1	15	CASSLGGTSTDTQYF
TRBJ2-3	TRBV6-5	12	CASRQGTDTQYF
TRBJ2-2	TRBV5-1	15	CASSTAGVNTGELFF
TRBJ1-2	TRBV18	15	CASSPPGLRDYGYTF
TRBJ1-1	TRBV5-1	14	CASSFQGGGTEAFF
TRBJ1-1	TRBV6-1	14	CASSELAMNTEAFF
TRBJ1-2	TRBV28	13	CASSFTGNRGYTF
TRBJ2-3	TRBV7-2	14	CASSLGQAPDTQYF
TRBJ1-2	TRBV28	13	CASSLHNREGYTF
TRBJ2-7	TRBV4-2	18	CASSQDRGGRGVPYEQYF
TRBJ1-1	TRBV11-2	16	CASSILPGQGHTEAFF
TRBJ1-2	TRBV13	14	CASRSGEIDYGYTF